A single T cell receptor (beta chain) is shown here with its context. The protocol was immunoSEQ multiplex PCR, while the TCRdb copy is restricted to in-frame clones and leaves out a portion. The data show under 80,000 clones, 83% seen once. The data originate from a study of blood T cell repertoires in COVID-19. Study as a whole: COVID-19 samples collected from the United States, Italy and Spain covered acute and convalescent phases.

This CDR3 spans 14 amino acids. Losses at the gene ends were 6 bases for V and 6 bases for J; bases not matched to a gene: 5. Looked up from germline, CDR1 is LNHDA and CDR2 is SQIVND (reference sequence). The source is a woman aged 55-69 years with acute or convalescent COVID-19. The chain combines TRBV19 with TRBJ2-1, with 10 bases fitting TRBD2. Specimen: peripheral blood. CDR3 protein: CASSSGGGGNEQFF. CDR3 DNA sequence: TGTGCCAGTAGCAGCGGGGGGGGCGGCAATGAGCAGTTCTTC.